The rows below give T cell receptor beta chains drawn from one sample of a study of blood T cell repertoires in COVID-19. Sequencing was performed with immunoSEQ multiplex PCR; in TCRdb, only in-frame clones are kept and a portion is missing. This table has approximately 85,000 clones, roughly 92% appearing once. Sequenced material: peripheral blood. The receptors shown here come from a woman between 55 and 75 years old with active COVID-19. CDR3s include the opening cysteine and the closing phenylalanine or tryptophan. Fields, in order: clone size, J gene, D gene, V gene, CDR3 DNA, CDR3 protein. D genes are given only for firm matches. The listing skips clone size in some rows; elsewhere it reads once, few, many or a size class.

clone size: -; J gene: TRBJ2-5; D gene: -; V gene: TRBV5-1; CDR3 DNA: TGCGCCAGCAGACTTGGGGGGGCGGGAGTGCTTCAAGAGACCCAGTACTTC; CDR3 protein: CASRLGGAGVLQETQYF
clone size: -; J gene: TRBJ2-7; D gene: TRBD2; V gene: TRBV13; CDR3 DNA: TGTGCCAGCAGCTTACCTAGCGGGAGGTTAAAGCAGTACTTC; CDR3 protein: CASSLPSGRLKQYF
clone size: -; J gene: TRBJ2-3; D gene: TRBD2; V gene: TRBV10-3; CDR3 DNA: TGTGCCACGGAATCTAGCGGGGGGGGTCGCACAGATACGCAGTATTTT; CDR3 protein: CATESSGGGRTDTQYF
clone size: -; J gene: TRBJ1-1; D gene: TRBD1; V gene: TRBV29-1; CDR3 DNA: TGCAGCGTTAGGTATACAGGGGGCAAAGGGGTTGAAGCTTTCTTT; CDR3 protein: CSVRYTGGKGVEAFF
clone size: -; J gene: TRBJ1-1; D gene: TRBD1; V gene: TRBV6-5; CDR3 DNA: TGTGCCAGCAGTCCCCCAGGGGGGTACACTGAAGCTTTCTTT; CDR3 protein: CASSPPGGYTEAFF
clone size: -; J gene: TRBJ2-2; D gene: -; V gene: TRBV14; CDR3 DNA: TGTGCCAGCAGAGGACAGTACACCGGGGAGCTGTTTTTT; CDR3 protein: CASRGQYTGELFF
clone size: -; J gene: TRBJ2-7; D gene: -; V gene: TRBV11-2; CDR3 DNA: TGTGCCAGCAGCTTAAACAGGGCCTACGAGCAGTACTTC; CDR3 protein: CASSLNRAYEQYF
clone size: -; J gene: TRBJ1-5; D gene: -; V gene: TRBV2; CDR3 DNA: TGTGCCAGCAGTTCGGAGGGCTCGAATAGCAATCAGCCCCAGCATTTT; CDR3 protein: CASSSEGSNSNQPQHF
clone size: -; J gene: TRBJ1-6; D gene: -; V gene: TRBV6-1; CDR3 DNA: TGTGCCAGCAGTGAGACAACGACCTATAATTCACCCCTCCACTTT; CDR3 protein: CASSETTTYNSPLHF
clone size: -; J gene: TRBJ2-2; D gene: -; V gene: TRBV28; CDR3 DNA: TGTGCCAGCAATCGACACAAATACACCGGGGAGCTGTTTTTT; CDR3 protein: CASNRHKYTGELFF
clone size: -; J gene: TRBJ2-5; D gene: -; V gene: TRBV7-2; CDR3 DNA: TGTGCCAGCAGCCGCACAGGGTTTGGCGAGACCCAGTACTTC; CDR3 protein: CASSRTGFGETQYF
clone size: -; J gene: TRBJ2-7; D gene: TRBD2; V gene: TRBV2; CDR3 DNA: TGTGCCAGCAGTGAGGGGCCTTTTGCGGGGGGTGCCTCCTACGAGCAGTACTTC; CDR3 protein: CASSEGPFAGGASYEQYF
clone size: -; J gene: TRBJ2-5; D gene: TRBD2; V gene: TRBV3-1/TRBV3-2; CDR3 DNA: TGTGCCAGCAGCCGGACTAGCGGGGGCTATGGGACCCAGTACTTC; CDR3 protein: CASSRTSGGYGTQYF
clone size: once; J gene: TRBJ2-5; D gene: -; V gene: TRBV18; CDR3 DNA: TGTGCCAGCTCACCTCAGGAGGGGTCGGAGACCCAGTACTTC; CDR3 protein: CASSPQEGSETQYF
clone size: -; J gene: TRBJ2-3; D gene: -; V gene: TRBV5-1; CDR3 DNA: TGCGCCAGCAGCCCGGGGGGCTTCACAGATACGCAGTATTTT; CDR3 protein: CASSPGGFTDTQYF